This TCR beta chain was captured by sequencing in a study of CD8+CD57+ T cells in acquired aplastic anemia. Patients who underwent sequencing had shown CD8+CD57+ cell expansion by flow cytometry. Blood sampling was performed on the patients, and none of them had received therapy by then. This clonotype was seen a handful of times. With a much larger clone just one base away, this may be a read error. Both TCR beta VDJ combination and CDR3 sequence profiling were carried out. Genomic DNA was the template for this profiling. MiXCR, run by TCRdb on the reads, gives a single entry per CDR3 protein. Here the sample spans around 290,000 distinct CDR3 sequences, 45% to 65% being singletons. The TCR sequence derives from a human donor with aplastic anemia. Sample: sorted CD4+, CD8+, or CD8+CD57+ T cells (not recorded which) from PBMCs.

Here the CDR3 reads CASSWGERVVAPIF. Here the CDR3 DNA reads TGTGCCAGCAGTTGGGGGGAGAGGGTGGTTGCCCCTATCTTC. V and J are TRBV6-5 and TRBJ2-1, with D perhaps TRBD2 (6 bases). The CDR3 consists of 14 residues. CDR1 MNHEY and CDR2 SVGAGI come from the germline V gene.